This T cell receptor (beta chain) was observed in a study of patients and donors after allogeneic stem cell transplantation. TCRdb re-analysed the RT-PCR reads in MiXCR, keeping a single row per CDR3 protein. The data hold about 160,000 distinct CDR3 sequences, with approximately 31% observed a single time. The V and J ends lost 3 bases and 2 bases respectively, with 7 bases between them. This CDR3 is built from 14 residues. Looked up from germline, CDR1 is SGHVS and CDR2 is FNYEAQ. This sequence originates from a human donor who was either an allogeneic HSCT recipient or a stem cell or donor lymphocyte infusion donor (not recorded which). It is not recorded whose cells these are; they may come from a transplant donor. The rearrangement links TRBV7-6 to TRBJ2-2, with D unclear. What was sequenced was blood, either unsorted or a sorted T cell fraction (not recorded which). CDR3 nucleotide sequence: TGTGCCAGCAGCTTTCGACATAACACCGGGGAGCTGTTTTTT. Translation gives CASSFRHNTGELFF.